Presented here are 23 T cell receptor beta chains from one specimen sequenced in a study of blood T cells in healthy people across ages. Combining a sample-barcoded 5' primer with a J-beta primer mix, a second PCR ran for 7 to 11 cycles. A single record per CDR3 protein comes from TCRdb applying MiXCR to the 5' RACE reads. The sample lists over 1,300,000 distinct CDR3 sequences, 59% occurring once. Material for sequencing was blood. These receptors originate from a man younger than 35 in good health.

This clonotype was picked up a small number of times. The chain has TRBV20-1 and TRBJ2-7; D assignment may be TRBD1 or TRBD2 (5 bases each). Germline V gene sequence: CDR1 DFQATT, CDR2 SNEGSKA (reference sequence). Trimming took off 3 bases at V and 3 bases at J, with 21 bases between the two ends. The CDR3 totals 16 residues. CDR3 nucleotides: TGCAGTGCTAGTCGAGACTTCGAGGGGTACAACTACGAGCAGTACTTC. Protein: CSASRDFEGYNYEQYF.

The V call is TRBV5-1, the J call TRBJ2-7, with TRBD2 as a possible D gene (5 bases). CDR1 is SGHRS, CDR2 YFSETQ, per germline. V was clipped by 6 bases and J by 0 bases, with 19 bases between them. The CDR3 spans 16 residues. CDR3 in amino acids: CASMVGLSTPSYEQYF. CDR3 bases: TGCGCCAGCATGGTCGGACTCTCCACTCCCTCCTACGAGCAGTACTTC.

This chain links TRBV14 with TRBJ1-6, with D perhaps matching TRBD1 (5 bases). Deletions cut 1 base from V and 8 bases from J, with 6 bases between. From germline, CDR1 is SGHDN and CDR2 FVKESK. This CDR3 region has 13 residues. The CDR3 DNA follows: TGTGCCAGCAGCCAAGGACAGCATTCACCCCTCCACTTT. Translating it yields CASSQGQHSPLHF.

The chain is built from TRBV6-2 or TRBV6-3 and TRBJ1-2, with TRBD1 as a possible D gene (6 bases). The CDR3 contains 16 residues. Germline loops: CDR1 MNHEY, CDR2 SVGEGT. Trimming took off 5 bases at V and 4 bases at J, with 20 bases between the two ends. DNA for the CDR3: TGTGCCAGCAGTGCGCCGGCACTACAGGGTATCTATGGCTACACCTTC. This translates into CASSAPALQGIYGYTF.

A few counts support this clonotype. V gene TRBV25-1 combines with J gene TRBJ2-7; D is unresolved. This CDR3 has 13 amino acids. V lost 0 bases and J lost 7, with 10 bases in between. The germline gives CDR1 MGHDK, CDR2 SYGVNS. CDR3 in DNA: TGTGCCAGCAGTGAATACAACCAAGGAGAGCAGTACTTC. This gives the protein CASSEYNQGEQYF.

The chain is built from TRBV6-1 and TRBJ1-1, with D unclear. The length of the CDR3 is 16 residues. Looked up from germline, CDR1 is MNHNS and CDR2 is SASEGT. Trimming stripped 1 base from V and 0 bases from J, with 12 bases between. The CDR3 loop is CASSEVYGGVNTEAFF. For the CDR3, the DNA is TGTGCCAGCAGTGAAGTTTATGGCGGAGTGAACACTGAAGCTTTCTTT.

This clonotype appeared once. CDR3: CASSMTERNEQFF. The CDR3, as DNA: TGTGCCAGCAGCATGACAGAGAGGAATGAGCAGTTCTTC. The rearrangement links TRBV6-5 to TRBJ2-1; weak D call: TRBD1 (5 bases). Germline V gene sequence: CDR1 MNHEY, CDR2 SVGAGI. The CDR3 consists of 13 residues. V dropped 6 bases and J dropped 7 bases, with 13 bases sitting between them.

This clonotype was counted a single time. The chain carries TRBV5-1 and TRBJ2-3; D uncertain. The CDR3 sequence is 15 residues long. CDR1 and CDR2 from the germline V gene are SGHRS and YFSETQ. Deletions cut 1 base from V and 4 bases from J, with 13 bases between. CDR3 nucleotide sequence: TGCGCCAGCAGCTTGAGGCGGAGCTCCCCAGATACGCAGTATTTT. Translated: CASSLRRSSPDTQYF.

As regards this clonotype: As the CDR3 is not closed by the conserved phenylalanine or tryptophan, this likely results from a read error. V gene TRBV3-1 combines with J gene TRBJ2-4, with no clear D. Germline loops: CDR1 LGHDT, CDR2 YNNKEL (reference sequence). This CDR3 has 15 residues. Trimming removed 3 bases from V and 0 bases from J, with 9 bases in between. The chain's CDR3 is CASSQAALAKNIQYS. The CDR3 DNA sequence: TGTGCCAGCAGCCAGGCAGCACTAGCCAAAAACATTCAGTACTCC.

The genes are TRBV6-2 or TRBV6-3 and TRBJ2-1, with D perhaps matching TRBD1 or TRBD2 (5 bases each). CDR1 and CDR2 from the germline V gene are MNHEY and SVGEGT. The CDR3 extends over 14 amino acids. Trimming pared 4 bases from V and 6 bases from J, leaving 13 bases between. The CDR3 bases are TGTGCCAGCAGTTTGGTGTTGAGGGGCAATGAGCAGTTCTTC. This sequence encodes CASSLVLRGNEQFF.

The rearrangement joins TRBV4-1 to TRBJ2-7; no firm D call. This CDR3 region has 14 residues. The germline V gene encodes CDR1 MGHRA and CDR2 YSYEKL. Trimming cost V 2 bases and J 7 bases, with 15 bases left between them. The CDR3 DNA is TGCGCCAGCAGCCAACTATTGGCAGGTCAAGAGCAGTACTTC. It codes for CASSQLLAGQEQYF.

CDR3 region: CASSPHRTSSYTDTQYF. DNA for the CDR3: TGTGCCAGCAGCCCACACCGGACTAGCAGCTACACAGATACGCAGTATTTT. The rearrangement links TRBV7-2 to TRBJ2-3; 8 bases map to TRBD2. The CDR3 contains 17 residues. Trimming removed 5 bases from V and 2 bases from J; junction bases left unmatched: 12. CDR1 is SGHTA and CDR2 is FQGNSA in the germline V gene.

This rearrangement joins TRBV29-1 to TRBJ2-2; TRBD2 matches at 7 bases. The CDR3 extends over 17 amino acids. Trimming at V came to 0 bases and at J to 0 bases, leaving 7 bases not matched to a gene. Germline V gene lookup returns CDR1 SQVTM and CDR2 ANQGSEA. The CDR3 loop reads CSVEDGGGRTNTGELFF. CDR3 sequence (DNA): TGCAGCGTTGAAGATGGCGGCGGGAGAACGAACACCGGGGAGCTGTTTTTT.

The rearrangement uses TRBV6-1 and TRBJ1-2; TRBD1 agrees at 9 bases. J gave up 6 bases and V 6 bases, and 8 bases lay outside the gene matches. This CDR3 has 14 residues. CDR1 and CDR2 from the germline V gene are MNHNS and SASEGT. CDR3 sequence: CASSLDRGPNGYTF. CDR3 nucleotide sequence: TGTGCCAGCAGCCTGGACAGGGGTCCGAATGGCTACACCTTC.

Comments on this clonotype: One junction end disagrees with the germline gene, perhaps due to a read error. V usage is TRBV20-1 and J usage is TRBJ2-1; 7 bases agree with TRBD2. CDR3 length: 14 residues. CDR1 and CDR2 from the germline V gene are DFQATT and SNEGSKA (reference sequence). CDR3 sequence: CSARDHRDYSEQFF. CDR3 DNA sequence: TGCAGTGCTAGAGATCACCGGGACTACAGTGAGCAGTTCTTC.

This chain joins TRBV10-3 and TRBJ1-2; 12 nucleotides match TRBD1. Per germline, CDR1 ENHRY and CDR2 SYGVKD. The length of the CDR3 is 15 residues. V trimming: 5 bases; J trimming: 3 bases; junction bases outside the gene matches: 4. This CDR3 is CAISSGTGGDYGYTF. The CDR3 nucleotides read TGTGCCATCAGTTCCGGGACAGGGGGCGACTATGGCTACACCTTC.

The chain links TRBV2 to TRBJ1-6; D is unclear. Germline CDR1 is SNHLY and CDR2 is FYNNEI. V lost 1 base and J 10 bases, leaving 11 bases between the germline ends. This CDR3 spans 14 amino acids. The CDR3 nucleotides are TGTGCCAGCAGTGAAGGCCCCCTGGGATCACCCCTCCACTTT. As protein: CASSEGPLGSPLHF. The entire variable domain, with the rest obtained from reference TRBV2 and TRBJ1-6, is as follows: EPEVTQTPSHQVTQMGQEVILRCVPISNHLYFYWYRQILGQKVEFLVSFYNNEISEKSEIFDDQFSVERPDGSNFTLKIRSTKLEDSAMYFCASSEGPLGSPLHFGNGTRLTVT.

The V call is TRBV13, the J call TRBJ2-7, with D perhaps TRBD1 or TRBD2 (5 bases each). The CDR3 has 17 residues. Trimming took off 5 bases at V and 9 bases at J, with 29 bases between the two ends. Germline values: CDR1 PRHDT, CDR2 FYEKMQ (reference sequence). As DNA, the CDR3 is TGTGCCAGCAGCCCAACTTACACGAGGGGCCTGGGAGATACGCAGTACTTC. Translating it yields CASSPTYTRGLGDTQYF.

This chain links TRBV28 with TRBJ2-3; possible D gene TRBD2, 6 bases. This CDR3 has 15 amino acids. The V end lost 3 bases, the J end lost 3 bases, and 13 bases lay between the germline ends. Germline V gene data show CDR1 as MDHEN and CDR2 as SYDVKM. CDR3 DNA sequence: TGTGCCAGCAGTTTCGACGGGAGTAAGACAGATACGCAGTATTTT. It codes for CASSFDGSKTDTQYF.

This sequence joins TRBV20-1 and TRBJ2-1; TRBD2 matches at 12 bases. Germline CDR1 is DFQATT and CDR2 is SNEGSKA (reference sequence). V was clipped by 0 bases and J by 8 bases; unmatched bases: 14. The CDR3 sequence is 18 residues long. In nucleotides, the CDR3 is TGCAGTGCTAGAGATAGGCTAGCGGGAGGGCCGATTAGGGATGAGCAGTTCTTC. This sequence encodes CSARDRLAGGPIRDEQFF.

This clonotype was found once. The chain has TRBV2 and TRBJ1-2, with 7 nucleotides matching TRBD1. Per the germline V gene, CDR1 is SNHLY and CDR2 is FYNNEI. This CDR3 is built from 14 residues. V shed 8 bases and J 3 bases; nucleotides not matched to a gene: 9. CDR3 DNA sequence: TGTGCCAGCGTTGTACAGACAGGGCACTATGGCTACACCTTC. Residues: CASVVQTGHYGYTF.

The chain carries TRBV12-3 or TRBV12-4 and TRBJ1-1; a weak D match, TRBD1 (6 bases). CDR3 length: 11 residues. Trimming pared 6 bases from V and 11 bases from J, leaving 13 bases between. Here the CDR3 DNA reads TGTGCCAGCAGCACAGGGTATCTGGCTTTCTTT. Translating gives CASSTGYLAFF.

V usage is TRBV20-1 and J usage is TRBJ2-1; D uncertain. The last part of the DNA fits TRBJ2-7 better; the J call may be wrong. The germline CDR1 and CDR2 sequences are DFQATT and SNEGSKA (reference sequence). The CDR3 has 15 residues. The CDR3 region has the DNA TGCAGTGCTAGAGATCCCCAGAGCTCCTACAATGAGCAGTACTTC. Residues: CSARDPQSSYNEQYF.